Described below is a single TCR beta chain sequence and its context. This clonotype was detected ten times or more. This clone's antigen is unknown. Per-nucleotide qualities are absent, and no much larger clonotype sits a single base away. Based on the germline V gene, the CDR1 and CDR2 sequences are SGHTA and FQGTGA. Trimming removed 5 bases from V and 10 bases from J; the gene matches leave 13 bases unexplained. The CDR3 starts with the cysteine, ends with the phenylalanine, and has 14 residues. Kept here is only the CDR3 DNA, which spans 42 bases and is read in frame from base 1. This record comes from a study of T cell repertoires in cytomegalovirus infection (dated by TCRdb to between 2018 and 2020). For context, the study as a whole: Recently identified HLA-C-restricted CMV epitopes, whose presentation resists viral immunomodulation, were targeted by peptide stimulations together with well-studied HLA-B-restricted epitopes. The HLA type of each donor mattered for the analysis, because public TCR beta signatures pointed to carriage of CMV infection along with the matching HLA type.

Findings and caveats that apply to the study as a whole: Carriers of CMV infection plus the relevant HLA type were discriminated by the cumulative frequency of public TCR beta family members in the study cohort and in an independent roughly 370-donor cohort. The ex vivo response was dominated by HLA-C-restricted CMV-specific TCR beta clonotypes, which also provided the single most frequent clonotype in two of eight donors.

The treatment or condition label, as the study defines it: in vitro stimulation with specific CMV peptide epitopes to enrich CMV-specific T cells. Instrument used: Illumina HiSeq 1500. TCRdb applied fastp at Q25 and MiXCR to the public reads, then kept only in-frame beta chains. Records with the same CDR3 protein are collapsed into one entry carrying the most frequent genes and DNA. Within this sample are around 800,000 distinct CDR3 sequences, with around a third of them counted one time only. Together, the top ten hold roughly 12% of the sample. This receptor chain uses TRBV7-3 and TRBJ1-1, with 7 middle bases fitting TRBD1. Material: cultured CD8+ T cells from PBMCs, obtained from culture after CMV antigen stimulation. This receptor was obtained from a human donor in good health (CMV status not recorded). Some clones in this sample may be carry-over from other donors' samples. This receptor carries the CDR3 CASSQPREGGRAFF. DNA sequence: TGTGCCAGCAGCCAACCCCGGGAAGGGGGCAGAGCTTTCTTT.